These T cell receptor beta chains were read from a single sample in a study of brain T cells in children with intractable seizures. TCRdb's table, derived via immunoSEQ multiplex PCR, lists solely in-frame clones and lacks some. Among about 340,000 clones, approximately 93% were seen once, and the ten largest hold around 5%. Sequencing used peripheral blood, obtained approximately 5 months after surgery. Source of these receptors: a boy younger than two with tuberous sclerosis and intractable seizures. CDR3s include the opening cysteine and the closing phenylalanine or tryptophan. The order of the fields is D gene, clone size, V gene, J gene, CDR3 DNA, CDR3 protein. The D gene is left open where the match is weak. For some rows the clone size is stated as once, few or many, or as a class when expanded; others skip it.

-	-	TRBV10-3	TRBJ1-6	TGTGCCATCACTACTCTTACGGGTTCACCCCTCCACTTT	CAITTLTGSPLHF
-	-	TRBV27	TRBJ1-1	TGTGCCAGCAGAAGAATGGCCCCTTACACTGAAGCTTTCTTT	CASRRMAPYTEAFF
-	-	TRBV2	TRBJ1-5	TGTGCCAGCAGTGAAATCGGTTATAGCAATCAGCCCCAGCATTTT	CASSEIGYSNQPQHF
-	-	TRBV7-9	TRBJ1-4	TGTGCCAGCAGCTCCGACAGAGCCTTTAATGAAAAACTGTTTTTT	CASSSDRAFNEKLFF
-	-	TRBV5-1	TRBJ2-3	TGCGCCAGCAGCTTGGGCGGGGATGCGCAGTATTTT	CASSLGGDAQYF
TRBD1	-	TRBV19	TRBJ2-1	TGTGCCAGTAGCACAGTTCAAGGGACAGGGAGGAATGAGCAGTTCTTC	CASSTVQGTGRNEQFF
-	-	TRBV5-1	TRBJ2-1	TGCGCCAGCAGCTTGGATCGGAGGAGCTCCTACAATGAGCAGTTCTTC	CASSLDRRSSYNEQFF
-	-	TRBV3-1/TRBV3-2	TRBJ1-2	TGTGCCAGCAGCCAAGATGATGCGTATGGCTACACCTTC	CASSQDDAYGYTF
-	once	TRBV5-4	TRBJ1-2	TGTGCCAGCAGCCGTCAAGTGGCAGATAACTATGGCTACACCTTC	CASSRQVADNYGYTF
-	-	TRBV3-1/TRBV3-2	TRBJ2-3	TGTGCCAGCAGCCAAGATCGGCGCGGAGCTAGCACAGATACGCAGTATTTT	CASSQDRRGASTDTQYF
-	-	TRBV3-1/TRBV3-2	TRBJ1-5	TGTGCCAGCAGCTTGACGGGGCAGGGCAATCAGCCCCAGCATTTT	CASSLTGQGNQPQHF
TRBD1	-	TRBV7-9	TRBJ1-1	TGTGCCAGCAGCGATCAGGGGGGACTCAAGAACACTGAAGCTTTCTTT	CASSDQGGLKNTEAFF
TRBD2	few	TRBV28	TRBJ2-7	TGTGCCAGCAGTTGGCTAATAACGGGACTAGCCAGTTCTGGGGACTACGAGCAGTACTTC	CASSWLITGLASSGDYEQYF
-	-	TRBV7-9	TRBJ2-3	TGTGCCAGCAGCCACACGGGAAAAACAGATACGCAGTATTTT	CASSHTGKTDTQYF
TRBD2	-	TRBV30	TRBJ2-5	TGTGCCTGGAGTTCCTTCCCCCGACAACTAGCGGGGGGTCAAGAGACCCAGTACTTC	CAWSSFPRQLAGGQETQYF
TRBD2	-	TRBV19	TRBJ2-3	TGTGCCAGTAGTCCAGCGGGGGATACGCAGTATTTT	CASSPAGDTQYF
TRBD1	-	TRBV7-2	TRBJ2-7	TGTGCCAGCAGCTTGGGACAGAAATTACCCTACGAGCAGTACTTC	CASSLGQKLPYEQYF
TRBD1	-	TRBV19	TRBJ1-2	TGTGCCAGTAGTCACCGGACAGGCGGTTATGGCTACACCTTC	CASSHRTGGYGYTF
TRBD1	few	TRBV13	TRBJ2-1	TGTGCCAGCAGCTCCACAGGGGGCTTAAGGAATGAGCAGTTCTTC	CASSSTGGLRNEQFF
TRBD1	-	TRBV5-1	TRBJ1-1	TGCGCCAGCCGGACAGGTTGGGAGGTCACTGAAGCTTTCTTT	CASRTGWEVTEAFF
-	-	TRBV25-1	TRBJ1-2	TGTGCCAGCAGGGAGTCCGGGACGGATTATGGCTACACCTTC	CASRESGTDYGYTF
TRBD1	-	TRBV5-1	TRBJ2-2	TGCGCCAGCAGCTTGTACCAACAGGGGGCGCGTGGCACCGGGGAGCTGTTTTTT	CASSLYQQGARGTGELFF
-	-	TRBV5-6	TRBJ2-5	TGTGCCAGCAGCTTGTCGAGGGGGCAAGAGACCCAGTACTTC	CASSLSRGQETQYF
-	-	TRBV29-1	TRBJ1-1	TGCAGCGTCAGCAGAGGGGGGGGGAACACTGAAGCTTTCTTT	CSVSRGGGNTEAFF
-	-	TRBV7-9	TRBJ1-4	TGTGCCAGCAGCTTATCTACAGGCCAGAATGAAAAACTGTTTTTT	CASSLSTGQNEKLFF
TRBD2	-	TRBV4-2	TRBJ2-2	TGTGCCAGCAGCCAGCGAGCGGGGTACACCGGGGAGCTGTTTTTT	CASSQRAGYTGELFF
TRBD2	-	TRBV13	TRBJ2-7	TGTGCCAGCAGCTTAAGTAGGGCTAGCGGGAGGTACTCCTACGAGCAGTACTTC	CASSLSRASGRYSYEQYF
-	-	TRBV6-1	TRBJ2-7	TGTGCCAGCAGTGAACAGCCCCGAAACAGGGAGCAGTACTTC	CASSEQPRNREQYF
-	-	TRBV5-1	TRBJ1-4	TGCGCCAGCAGCTTGGGGGATTTTAATGAAAAACTGTTTTTT	CASSLGDFNEKLFF
TRBD2	-	TRBV19	TRBJ2-3	TGTGCCAGTAGTATAGACCCTCCAGGACTAGCGGGGGGGCTAGATACGCAGTATTTT	CASSIDPPGLAGGLDTQYF
TRBD2	-	TRBV11-3	TRBJ2-3	TGTGCCAGCAGCTCACTAGCGGGGCCGTCAGATACGCAGTATTTT	CASSSLAGPSDTQYF
TRBD1	-	TRBV24-1	TRBJ1-1	TGTGCCACCGGACAGGTCGTGGCGAACACTGAAGCTTTCTTT	CATGQVVANTEAFF
-	-	TRBV7-3	TRBJ2-1	TGTGCCAGCAGCCTTAGAGAGGGGGGAGAGCAGTTCTTC	CASSLREGGEQFF
TRBD1	-	TRBV5-6	TRBJ2-7	TGTGCCAGCAGCTTGGACAGGGGCTACGAGCAGTACTTC	CASSLDRGYEQYF
-	-	TRBV6-5	TRBJ1-3	TGTGCCAGCACCGAGTGGGATGGAAACACCATATATTTT	CASTEWDGNTIYF
TRBD2	-	TRBV28	TRBJ2-3	TGTGCCAGCAGACCTGAACTAGCGGATACGCAGTATTTT	CASRPELADTQYF
-	-	TRBV28	TRBJ1-3	TGTGCCCATACACAGTCAACAAACTCTGGAAACACCATATATTTT	CAHTQSTNSGNTIYF
TRBD1	-	TRBV27	TRBJ2-7	TGTGCCAGCAGTGCCCCGACAGGGTTAAAGGGCTACGAGCAGTACTTC	CASSAPTGLKGYEQYF
-	-	TRBV10-1	TRBJ2-2	TGCGCCAGCAGTGAATCGGCACCCGGGGAGCTGTTTTTT	CASSESAPGELFF
TRBD2	once	TRBV3-1/TRBV3-2	TRBJ2-3	TGTGCCAGCAGCCAAGAGGCATGGACTAGCGGGAGAAGCACAGATACGCAGTATTTT	CASSQEAWTSGRSTDTQYF
-	-	TRBV7-8	TRBJ1-2	TGTGCCAGCAGCTTAGGGCAGCCCAACTATGGCTACACCTTC	CASSLGQPNYGYTF
-	-	TRBV24-1	TRBJ1-1	TGTGCCACCTCAGACGGGAACACTGAAGCTTTCTTT	CATSDGNTEAFF
-	-	TRBV15	TRBJ1-5	TGTGCCACCAAGAATCACAGAAATAGCAATCAGCCCCAGCATTTT	CATKNHRNSNQPQHF
-	-	TRBV28	TRBJ1-2	TGTGCCAGCAGGGGCGTGGGCTACACCTTC	CASRGVGYTF
-	-	TRBV4-1	TRBJ1-3	TGCGCCAGCAGCCAGTTTGAGGCCCCGTTCTCTGGAAACACCATATATTTT	CASSQFEAPFSGNTIYF
-	-	TRBV24-1	TRBJ1-5	TGTGCCACCCCTAAGCCCCCCCCCGGTGATTTTGGCAATCAGCCCCAGCATTTT	CATPKPPPGDFGNQPQHF